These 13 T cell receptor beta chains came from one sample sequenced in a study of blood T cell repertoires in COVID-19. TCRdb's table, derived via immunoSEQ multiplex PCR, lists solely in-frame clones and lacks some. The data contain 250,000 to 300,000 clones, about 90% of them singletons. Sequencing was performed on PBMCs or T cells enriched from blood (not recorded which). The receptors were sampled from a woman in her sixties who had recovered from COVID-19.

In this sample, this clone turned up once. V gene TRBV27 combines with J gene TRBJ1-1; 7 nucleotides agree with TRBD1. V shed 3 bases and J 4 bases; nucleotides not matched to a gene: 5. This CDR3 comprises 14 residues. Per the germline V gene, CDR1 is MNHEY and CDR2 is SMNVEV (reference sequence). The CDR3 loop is CASSLQGGGTEAFF. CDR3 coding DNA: TGTGCCAGCAGTTTGCAGGGGGGCGGCACTGAAGCTTTCTTT.

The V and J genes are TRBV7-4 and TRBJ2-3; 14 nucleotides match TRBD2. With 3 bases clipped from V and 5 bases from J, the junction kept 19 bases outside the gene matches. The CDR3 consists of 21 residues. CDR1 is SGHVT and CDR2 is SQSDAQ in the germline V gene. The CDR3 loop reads CASSFLEGTSGGLLTEDTQYF. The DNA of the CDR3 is TGTGCCAGCAGCTTCCTAGAGGGGACTAGCGGGGGATTACTCACAGAAGATACGCAGTATTTT. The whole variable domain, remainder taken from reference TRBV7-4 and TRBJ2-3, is GAGVSQSPRYKVAKRGRDVALRCDSISGHVTLYWYRQTLGQGSEVLTYSQSDAQRDKSGRPSGRFSAERPERSVSTLKIQRTEQGDSAVYLCASSFLEGTSGGLLTEDTQYFGPGTRLTVL.

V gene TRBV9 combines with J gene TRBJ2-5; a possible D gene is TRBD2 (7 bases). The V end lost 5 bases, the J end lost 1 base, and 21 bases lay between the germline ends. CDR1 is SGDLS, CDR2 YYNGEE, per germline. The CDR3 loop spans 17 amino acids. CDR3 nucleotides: TGTGCCAGCAGTGAGGGTTACTCCGGGGGGCTCCAAGAGACCCAGTACTTC. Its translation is CASSEGYSGGLQETQYF. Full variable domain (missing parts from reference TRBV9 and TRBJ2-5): DSGVTQTPKHLITATGQRVTLRCSPRSGDLSVYWYQQSLDQGLQFLIQYYNGEERAKGNILERFSAQQFPDLHSELNLSSLELGDSALYFCASSEGYSGGLQETQYFGPGTRLLVL.

DNA for the CDR3: TGCAGTGCTAGGAGTCCCTTCACCTTC. This sequence encodes CSARSPFTF. The chain has TRBV20-1 and TRBJ1-2; D is unresolved. Germline CDR1 reads DFQATT; CDR2 reads SNEGSKA (reference sequence). V lost 3 bases, J lost 13 bases, and 9 bases lay in between. This CDR3 is built from 9 residues.

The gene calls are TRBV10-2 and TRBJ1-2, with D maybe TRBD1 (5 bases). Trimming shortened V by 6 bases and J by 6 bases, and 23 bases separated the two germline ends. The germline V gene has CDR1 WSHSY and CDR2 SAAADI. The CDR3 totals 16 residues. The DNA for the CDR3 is TGCGCCAGCAGCGACCCTACATTGTCAGGGAAGGATGGCTACACCTTC. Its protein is CASSDPTLSGKDGYTF.

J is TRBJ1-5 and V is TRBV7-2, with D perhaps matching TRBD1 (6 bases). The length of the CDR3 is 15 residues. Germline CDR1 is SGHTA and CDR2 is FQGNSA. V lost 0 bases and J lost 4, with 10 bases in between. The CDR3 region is CASSLAGQLNQPQHF. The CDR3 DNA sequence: TGTGCCAGCAGCTTAGCCGGACAGTTAAATCAGCCCCAGCATTTT.

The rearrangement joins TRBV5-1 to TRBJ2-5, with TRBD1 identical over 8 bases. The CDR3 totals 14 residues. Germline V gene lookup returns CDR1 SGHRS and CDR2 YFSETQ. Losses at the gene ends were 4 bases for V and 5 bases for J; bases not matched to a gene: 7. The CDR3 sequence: CASSPGQGGETQYF. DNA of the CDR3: TGCGCCAGCAGCCCTGGACAGGGTGGTGAGACCCAGTACTTC.

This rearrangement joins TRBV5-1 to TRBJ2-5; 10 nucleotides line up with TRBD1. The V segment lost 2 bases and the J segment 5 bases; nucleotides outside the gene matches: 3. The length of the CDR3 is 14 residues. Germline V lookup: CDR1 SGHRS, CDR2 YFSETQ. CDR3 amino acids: CASSFPDRGETQYF. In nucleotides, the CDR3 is TGCGCCAGCAGCTTCCCGGACAGGGGGGAGACCCAGTACTTC.

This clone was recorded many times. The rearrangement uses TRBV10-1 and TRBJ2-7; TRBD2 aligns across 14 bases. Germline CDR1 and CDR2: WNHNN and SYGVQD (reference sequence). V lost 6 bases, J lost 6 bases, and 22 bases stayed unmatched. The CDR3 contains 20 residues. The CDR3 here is CASRGGLAGEPKILLSEQYF. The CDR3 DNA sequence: TGCGCCAGCAGGGGGGGACTAGCGGGAGAACCCAAGATCCTGCTCTCCGAGCAGTACTTC.

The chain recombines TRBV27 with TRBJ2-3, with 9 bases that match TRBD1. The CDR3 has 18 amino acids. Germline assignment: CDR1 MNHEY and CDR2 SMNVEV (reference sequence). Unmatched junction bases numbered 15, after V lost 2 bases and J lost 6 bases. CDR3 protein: CASSLRPRTGEWKDTQYF. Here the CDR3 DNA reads TGTGCCAGCAGTTTACGGCCCCGGACAGGGGAGTGGAAGGATACGCAGTATTTT.

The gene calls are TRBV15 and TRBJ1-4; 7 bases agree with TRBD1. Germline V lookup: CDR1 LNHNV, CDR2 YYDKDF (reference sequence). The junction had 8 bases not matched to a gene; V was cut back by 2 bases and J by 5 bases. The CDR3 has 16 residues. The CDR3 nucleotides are TGTGCCACCAGCAGAACACAGGGGCAGGGGAATGAAAAACTGTTTTTT. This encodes CATSRTQGQGNEKLFF.

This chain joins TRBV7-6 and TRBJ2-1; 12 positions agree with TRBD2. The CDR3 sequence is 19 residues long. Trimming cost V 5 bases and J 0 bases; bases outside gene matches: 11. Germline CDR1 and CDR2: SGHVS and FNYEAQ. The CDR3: CASSTGSSGGVSSYNEQFF. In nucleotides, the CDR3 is TGTGCCAGCAGCACCGGGTCTAGCGGGGGGGTCAGCTCCTACAATGAGCAGTTCTTC.

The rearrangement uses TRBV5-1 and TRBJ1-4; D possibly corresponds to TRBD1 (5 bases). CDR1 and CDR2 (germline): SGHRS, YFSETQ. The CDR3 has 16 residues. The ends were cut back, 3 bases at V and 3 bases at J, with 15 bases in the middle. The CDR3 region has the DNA TGCGCCAGCAGCTCGACCCACTCCAGGGCTAATGAAAAACTGTTTTTT. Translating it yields CASSSTHSRANEKLFF.